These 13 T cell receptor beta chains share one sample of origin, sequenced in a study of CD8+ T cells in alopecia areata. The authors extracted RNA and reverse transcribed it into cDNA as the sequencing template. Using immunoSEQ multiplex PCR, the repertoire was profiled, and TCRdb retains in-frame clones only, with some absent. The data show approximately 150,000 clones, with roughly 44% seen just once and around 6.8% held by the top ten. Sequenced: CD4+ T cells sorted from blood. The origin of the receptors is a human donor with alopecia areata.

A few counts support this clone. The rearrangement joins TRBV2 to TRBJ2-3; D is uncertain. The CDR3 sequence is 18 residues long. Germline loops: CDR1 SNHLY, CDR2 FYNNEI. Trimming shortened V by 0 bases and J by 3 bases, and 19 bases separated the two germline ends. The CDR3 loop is CASSEAEVGAPPTDTQYF. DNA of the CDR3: TGTGCCAGCAGTGAAGCCGAAGTAGGAGCCCCGCCAACAGATACGCAGTATTTT.

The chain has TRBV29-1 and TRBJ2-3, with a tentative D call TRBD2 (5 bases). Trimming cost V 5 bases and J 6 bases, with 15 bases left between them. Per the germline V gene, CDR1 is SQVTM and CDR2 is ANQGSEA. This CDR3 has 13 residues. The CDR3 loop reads CSVHLGVPDTQYF. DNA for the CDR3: TGCAGCGTTCATCTCGGGGTACCTGATACGCAGTATTTT.

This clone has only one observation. The CDR3 DNA follows: TGTGCCAGCAGCTTGGGACTAGCGGACAATGAGCAGTTCTTC. Translation: CASSLGLADNEQFF. This chain uses TRBV11-3 with TRBJ2-1, with TRBD2 identical over 11 bases. This CDR3 is 14 amino acids long. The germline CDR1 and CDR2 sequences are SGHNT and YENEEA. J was trimmed by 5 bases and V by 3 bases; bases with no gene match: 0.

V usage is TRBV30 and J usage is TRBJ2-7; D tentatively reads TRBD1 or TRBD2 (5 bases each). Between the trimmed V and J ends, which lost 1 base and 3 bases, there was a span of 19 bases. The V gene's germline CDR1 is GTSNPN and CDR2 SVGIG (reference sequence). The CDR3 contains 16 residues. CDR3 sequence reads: CAWSGSLWGISYEQYF. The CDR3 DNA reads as TGTGCCTGGAGTGGCTCCCTCTGGGGGATTAGCTACGAGCAGTACTTC.

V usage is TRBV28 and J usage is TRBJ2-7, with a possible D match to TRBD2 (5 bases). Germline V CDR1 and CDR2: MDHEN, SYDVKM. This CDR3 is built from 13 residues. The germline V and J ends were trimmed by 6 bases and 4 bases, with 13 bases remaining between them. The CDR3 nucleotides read TGTGCCAGCAGAGGCAGTAGCGTTTACGAGCAGTACTTC. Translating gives CASRGSSVYEQYF.

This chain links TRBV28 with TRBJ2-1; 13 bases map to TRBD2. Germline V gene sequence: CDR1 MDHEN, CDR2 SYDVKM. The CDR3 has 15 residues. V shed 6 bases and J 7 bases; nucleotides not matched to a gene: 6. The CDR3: CASSLTSGRRNEQFF. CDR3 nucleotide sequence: TGTGCCAGCAGCCTGACTAGCGGGAGGAGAAATGAGCAGTTCTTC.

This CDR3 reads CASSVGGQSSSYNEQFF. CDR3 coding DNA: TGTGCCAGCAGCGTAGGAGGACAGTCGAGCTCCTACAATGAGCAGTTCTTC. The chain joins TRBV9 to TRBJ2-1, with D possibly TRBD1 on 6 matching bases. Trimming pared 0 bases from V and 0 bases from J, leaving 13 bases between. CDR1 is SGDLS and CDR2 is YYNGEE in the germline V gene. The length of the CDR3 is 17 residues.

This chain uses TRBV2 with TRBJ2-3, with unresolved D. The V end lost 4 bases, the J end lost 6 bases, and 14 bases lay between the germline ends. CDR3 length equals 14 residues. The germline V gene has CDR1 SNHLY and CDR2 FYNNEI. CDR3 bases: TGTGCCAGCAGTGTAGTTGGGTCTACGGATACGCAGTATTTT. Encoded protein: CASSVVGSTDTQYF. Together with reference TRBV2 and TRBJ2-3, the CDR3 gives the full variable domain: EPEVTQTPSHQVTQMGQEVILRCVPISNHLYFYWYRQILGQKVEFLVSFYNNEISEKSEIFDDQFSVERPDGSNFTLKIRSTKLEDSAMYFCASSVVGSTDTQYFGPGTRLTVL.

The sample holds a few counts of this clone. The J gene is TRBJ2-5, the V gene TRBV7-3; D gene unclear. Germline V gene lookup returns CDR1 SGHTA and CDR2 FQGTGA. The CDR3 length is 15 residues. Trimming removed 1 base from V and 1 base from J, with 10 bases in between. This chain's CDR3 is CASSLMGSAQETQYF. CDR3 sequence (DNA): TGTGCCAGCAGCTTAATGGGGTCAGCCCAAGAGACCCAGTACTTC.

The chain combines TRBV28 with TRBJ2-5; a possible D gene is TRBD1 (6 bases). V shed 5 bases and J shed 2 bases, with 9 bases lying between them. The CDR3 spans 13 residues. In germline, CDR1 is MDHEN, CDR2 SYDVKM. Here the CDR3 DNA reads TGTGCCAGCAGTATGGACAGTCAAGAGACCCAGTACTTC. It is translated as CASSMDSQETQYF.

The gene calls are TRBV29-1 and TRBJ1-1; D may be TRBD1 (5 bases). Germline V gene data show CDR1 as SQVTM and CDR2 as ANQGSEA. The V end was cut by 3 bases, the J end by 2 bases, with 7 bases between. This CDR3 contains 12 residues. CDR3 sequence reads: CSVDGGNTEAFF. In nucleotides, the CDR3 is TGCAGCGTTGACGGGGGTAACACTGAAGCTTTCTTT.

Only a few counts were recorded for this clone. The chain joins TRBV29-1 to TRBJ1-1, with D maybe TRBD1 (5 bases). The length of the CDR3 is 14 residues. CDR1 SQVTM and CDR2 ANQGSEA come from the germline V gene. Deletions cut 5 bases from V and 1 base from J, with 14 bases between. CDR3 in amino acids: CSVHGADQNTEAFF. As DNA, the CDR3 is TGCAGCGTTCACGGGGCCGACCAGAACACTGAAGCTTTCTTT.

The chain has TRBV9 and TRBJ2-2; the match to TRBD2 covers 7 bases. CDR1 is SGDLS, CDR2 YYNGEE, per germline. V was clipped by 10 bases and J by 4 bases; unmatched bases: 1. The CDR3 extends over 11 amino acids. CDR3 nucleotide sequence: TGTGCCCGGGAGGTCACCGGGGAGCTGTTTTTT. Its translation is CAREVTGELFF.